The entry that follows covers one TCR beta chain sequence. Relative to the germline gene, one junction end is altered; a read error may explain this. The V gene's germline CDR1 is SGHDT and CDR2 YYEEEE. The CDR3 runs to 14 residues. TCRdb processed the RT-PCR reads anew with MiXCR; each CDR3 protein has one entry. The top ten clones hold under 6.5% of a sample with about a million distinct CDR3 sequences, about a sixth of them seen once. The data originate from a study of patients and donors after allogeneic stem cell transplantation. The TCR sequence derives from a human donor who was either an allogeneic HSCT recipient or a stem cell or donor lymphocyte infusion donor (not recorded which). It is not recorded whose cells these are; they may come from a transplant donor. The source material was blood, either unsorted or a sorted T cell fraction (not recorded which). This chain connects TRBV5-6 to TRBJ1-4, with D uncertain. The CDR3 coding sequence is TGTGCCAGCAGCAGGAGGTTGCGTGGAACCAGTAATGACTTT. It codes for CASSRRLRGTSNDF.